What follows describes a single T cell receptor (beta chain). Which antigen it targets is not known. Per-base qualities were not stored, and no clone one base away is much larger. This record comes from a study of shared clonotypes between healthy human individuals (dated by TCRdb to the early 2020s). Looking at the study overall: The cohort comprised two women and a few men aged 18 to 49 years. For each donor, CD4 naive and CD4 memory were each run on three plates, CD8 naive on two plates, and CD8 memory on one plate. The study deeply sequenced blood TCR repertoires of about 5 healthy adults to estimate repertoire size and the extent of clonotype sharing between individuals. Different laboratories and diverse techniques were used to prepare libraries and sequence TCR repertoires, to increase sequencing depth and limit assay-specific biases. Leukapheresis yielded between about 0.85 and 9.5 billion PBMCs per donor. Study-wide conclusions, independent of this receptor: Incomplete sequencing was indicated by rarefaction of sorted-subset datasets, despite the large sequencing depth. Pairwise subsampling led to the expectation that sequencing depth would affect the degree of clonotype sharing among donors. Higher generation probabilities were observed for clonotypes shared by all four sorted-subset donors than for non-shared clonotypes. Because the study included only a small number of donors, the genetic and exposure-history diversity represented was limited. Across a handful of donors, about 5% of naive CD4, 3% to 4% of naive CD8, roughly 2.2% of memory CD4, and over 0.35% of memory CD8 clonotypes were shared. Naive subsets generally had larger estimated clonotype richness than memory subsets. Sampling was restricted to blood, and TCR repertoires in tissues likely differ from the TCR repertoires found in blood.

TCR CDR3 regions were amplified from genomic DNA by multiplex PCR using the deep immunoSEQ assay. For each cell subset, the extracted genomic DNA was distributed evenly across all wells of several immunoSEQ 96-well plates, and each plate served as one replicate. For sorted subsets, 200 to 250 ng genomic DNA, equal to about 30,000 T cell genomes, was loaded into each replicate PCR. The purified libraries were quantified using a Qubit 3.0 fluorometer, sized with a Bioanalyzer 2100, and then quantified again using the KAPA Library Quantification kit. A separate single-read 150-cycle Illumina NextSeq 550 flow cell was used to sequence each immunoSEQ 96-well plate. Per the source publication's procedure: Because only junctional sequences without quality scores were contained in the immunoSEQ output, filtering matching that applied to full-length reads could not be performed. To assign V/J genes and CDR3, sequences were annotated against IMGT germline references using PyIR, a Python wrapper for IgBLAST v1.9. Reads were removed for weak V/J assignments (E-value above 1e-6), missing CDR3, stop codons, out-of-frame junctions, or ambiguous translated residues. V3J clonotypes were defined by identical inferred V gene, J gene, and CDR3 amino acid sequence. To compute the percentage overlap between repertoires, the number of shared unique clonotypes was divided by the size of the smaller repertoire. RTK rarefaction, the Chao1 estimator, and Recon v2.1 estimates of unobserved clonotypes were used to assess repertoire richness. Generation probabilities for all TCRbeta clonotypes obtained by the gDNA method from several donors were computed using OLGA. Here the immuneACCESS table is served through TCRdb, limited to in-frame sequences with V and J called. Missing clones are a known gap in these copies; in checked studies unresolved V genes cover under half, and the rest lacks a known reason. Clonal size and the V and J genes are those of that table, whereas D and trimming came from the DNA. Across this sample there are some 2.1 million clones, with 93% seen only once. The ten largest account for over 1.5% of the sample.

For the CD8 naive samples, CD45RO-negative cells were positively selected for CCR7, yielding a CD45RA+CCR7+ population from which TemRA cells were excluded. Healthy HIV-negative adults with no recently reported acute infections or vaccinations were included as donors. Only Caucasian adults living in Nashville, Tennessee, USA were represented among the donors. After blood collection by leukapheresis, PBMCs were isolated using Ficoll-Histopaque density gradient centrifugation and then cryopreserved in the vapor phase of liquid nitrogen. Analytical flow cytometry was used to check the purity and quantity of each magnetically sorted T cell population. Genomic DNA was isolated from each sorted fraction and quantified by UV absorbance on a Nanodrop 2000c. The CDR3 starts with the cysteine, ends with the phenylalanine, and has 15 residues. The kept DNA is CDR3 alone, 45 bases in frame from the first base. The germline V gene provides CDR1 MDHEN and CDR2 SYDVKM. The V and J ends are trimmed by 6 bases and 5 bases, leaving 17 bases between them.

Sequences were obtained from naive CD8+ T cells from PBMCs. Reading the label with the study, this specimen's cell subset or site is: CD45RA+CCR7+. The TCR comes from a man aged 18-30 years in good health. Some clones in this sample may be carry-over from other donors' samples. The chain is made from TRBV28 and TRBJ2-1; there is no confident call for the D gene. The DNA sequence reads TGTGCCAGCAGCCCCTCTTCGGACGGTAACAATGAGCAGTTCTTC. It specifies CASSPSSDGNNEQFF.